The 28 T cell receptor beta chains below all came from one sample that was sequenced in a study of early T cells in non-severe SARS-CoV-2 infection. TCRdb itself ran the 5' RACE reads through MiXCR, one entry per CDR3 protein. The sample includes 40,000 to 65,000 distinct CDR3 sequences, approximately 8% of them seen just once. The source material was whole blood. The receptor set was obtained from an adult who was a healthcare worker with PCR-confirmed SARS-CoV-2 infection or an uninfected control (not recorded which).

This clonotype was seen a few times. The CDR3 DNA sequence: TGTGCCAGCAGACCCGTTCCTCCCCCTTACGAGCAGTACTTC. It codes for CASRPVPPPYEQYF. This sequence joins TRBV2 and TRBJ2-7; D ambiguous. The CDR3 runs to 14 residues. The germline V and J ends were trimmed by 6 bases and 4 bases, with 16 bases remaining between them. The V gene's germline CDR1 is SNHLY and CDR2 FYNNEI.

The V call is TRBV3-1, the J call TRBJ1-1, with D tentatively TRBD1 (5 bases). The CDR3 extends over 14 amino acids. Germline CDR1 and CDR2: LGHDT and YNNKEL (reference sequence). The ends were cut back, 1 base at V and 4 bases at J, with 10 bases in the middle. For the CDR3, the DNA is TGTGCCAGCAGCCAAGCGTCCGGGGGCACTGAAGCTTTCTTT. It specifies CASSQASGGTEAFF.

This clonotype has more than one count but fewer than ten. This rearrangement joins TRBV20-1 to TRBJ2-3, with 10 positions matching TRBD1. CDR3 length equals 17 residues. V was clipped by 0 bases and J by 4 bases; unmatched bases: 10. Germline CDR1 and CDR2: DFQATT and SNEGSKA (reference sequence). The CDR3 spells CSAREPPGQGIPDTQYF. The CDR3, as DNA: TGCAGTGCTAGAGAACCACCGGGACAGGGGATTCCAGATACGCAGTATTTT.

This chain uses TRBV5-1 with TRBJ2-7, with 9 bases matching TRBD2. J lost 4 bases, V lost 0 bases, and 5 bases had no gene match. The CDR3 runs 15 residues. Germline-derived CDR1 and CDR2 are SGHRS and YFSETQ. This chain's CDR3 is CASSLAASGRYEQYF. CDR3 coding DNA: TGCGCCAGCAGCTTGGCGGCAAGCGGGAGGTACGAGCAGTACTTC.

V is TRBV4-2 and J is TRBJ2-4, with D tentatively TRBD1 or TRBD2 (6 bases each). CDR1 and CDR2 (germline): LGHNA, YNFKEQ. Trimming pared 0 bases from V and 8 bases from J, leaving 14 bases between. This CDR3 comprises 15 residues. CDR3 in amino acids: CASSQDRQEGDIQYF. The CDR3 DNA is TGTGCCAGCAGCCAAGATAGACAGGAGGGGGACATTCAGTACTTC.

This clonotype was seen repeatedly, ten times or more. This chain's CDR3 is CASSVLFGELFF. CDR3 in DNA: TGTGCCAGCAGTGTCCTCTTCGGGGAGCTGTTTTTT. The chain joins TRBV27 to TRBJ2-2; D is uncertain. The V end was cut by 5 bases, the J end by 7 bases, with 8 bases between. There are 12 residues in the CDR3. The germline V gene encodes CDR1 MNHEY and CDR2 SMNVEV (reference sequence).

This clonotype was detected ten times or more. The rearrangement joins TRBV20-1 to TRBJ2-1; unclear D gene. In germline, CDR1 is DFQATT, CDR2 SNEGSKA (reference sequence). The V gene lost 6 bases and the J gene lost 7 bases, with 13 bases spanning the gap. CDR3 length equals 12 residues. This chain's CDR3 is CSAYVGDNEQFF. CDR3 nucleotides: TGCAGTGCCTATGTTGGAGATAATGAGCAGTTCTTC.

This clonotype came up a few times. The J gene is TRBJ2-7, the V gene TRBV4-2; no reliable D call. The CDR3 length is 14 residues. V lost 0 bases and J lost 5, with 11 bases in between. Germline values: CDR1 LGHNA, CDR2 YNFKEQ. The CDR3 here is CASSQDSSEDEQYF. As DNA, the CDR3 is TGTGCCAGCAGCCAAGATAGCTCCGAAGACGAGCAGTACTTC.

This clonotype was found a few times. The rearrangement uses TRBV7-9 and TRBJ2-1; D is ambiguous. From germline, CDR1 is SEHNR and CDR2 FQNEAQ (reference sequence). Deletions cut 5 bases from V and 5 bases from J, with 22 bases between. The CDR3 spans 17 residues. CDR3 sequence reads: CASSTQWSVNGDNEQFF. The CDR3 nucleotides read TGTGCCAGCAGCACCCAGTGGTCGGTGAATGGTGACAATGAGCAGTTCTTC. Using reference TRBV7-9 and TRBJ2-1 for the parts outside the CDR3, the full variable domain is DTGVSQNPRHKITKRGQNVTFRCDPISEHNRLYWYRQTLGQGPEFLTYFQNEAQLEKSRLLSDRFSAERPKGSFSTLEIQRTEQGDSAMYLCASSTQWSVNGDNEQFFGPGTRLTVL.

At least ten counts were recorded for this clonotype. The V and J genes are TRBV7-2 and TRBJ2-7; the D gene is possibly TRBD1 (6 bases). CDR3 length: 15 amino acids. Germline loops: CDR1 SGHTA, CDR2 FQGNSA. V lost 4 bases and J lost 0, with 13 bases in between. CDR3 sequence reads: CASSSPDRFSYEQYF. The CDR3 bases are TGTGCCAGCAGCTCACCTGACAGGTTCTCCTACGAGCAGTACTTC.

This clonotype was recorded a few times. The chain carries TRBV12-5 and TRBJ1-1, with D possibly matching TRBD1 (5 bases). This CDR3 region has 15 residues. Trimming took off 0 bases at V and 4 bases at J, with 12 bases between the two ends. Germline lookup yields CDR1 LGHNT and CDR2 FRNRAP. The chain's CDR3 is CASGLVQDTFTEAFF. CDR3 sequence (DNA): TGTGCTAGTGGTTTGGTACAGGACACTTTCACTGAAGCTTTCTTT.

This clonotype was recorded at least ten times. The chain couples TRBV24-1 to TRBJ1-5; TRBD1 agrees at 10 bases. The CDR3 has 17 residues. The ends lost 3 bases at V and 5 bases at J; junction bases unmatched: 9. From germline, CDR1 is KGHDR and CDR2 SFDVKD. The CDR3: CATSDGGRTGGYQPQHF. Written as DNA, the CDR3 is TGTGCCACCAGTGATGGGGGGCGGACAGGGGGTTATCAGCCCCAGCATTTT.

This clonotype appeared many times. The CDR3 sequence: CASSLGSRDEQFF. For the CDR3, the DNA is TGTGCCAGCAGCCTAGGTTCACGGGATGAGCAGTTCTTC. This sequence joins TRBV12-3 or TRBV12-4 and TRBJ2-1; no firm D call. The CDR3 sequence is 13 residues long. V lost 6 bases, J lost 8 bases, and 14 bases lay in between.

This clonotype was observed at least ten times. The rearrangement joins TRBV6-6 to TRBJ2-7, with 8 bases lining up with TRBD1. The length of the CDR3 is 14 residues. The trim removed 8 bases at V and 4 bases at J, leaving 10 bases unmatched. The germline V gene has CDR1 MNHNY and CDR2 SVGAGI (reference sequence). The CDR3 region is CASGPGQGIYEQYF. CDR3 bases: TGTGCCAGCGGGCCCGGACAGGGAATTTACGAGCAGTACTTC.

The chain recombines TRBV4-2 with TRBJ1-6; D gene uncertain. Trimming cost V 1 base and J 9 bases, with 10 bases left between them. CDR3 size: 14 residues. The germline CDR1 and CDR2 sequences are LGHNA and YNFKEQ. The CDR3 DNA is TGTGCCAGCAGCCAAGGGATCCTCGGTTCACCCCTCCACTTT. Translated, it gives CASSQGILGSPLHF.

This clonotype was counted at least ten times. V is TRBV9 and J is TRBJ2-7, with TRBD1 matching over 12 bases. In germline, CDR1 is SGDLS, CDR2 YYNGEE. The V and J ends lost 2 bases and 4 bases, in that order; junction bases with no gene match: 4. This CDR3 has 15 residues. The CDR3 protein is CASSVGTGGRYEQYF. The CDR3 region has the DNA TGTGCCAGCAGCGTTGGGACAGGGGGCAGGTACGAGCAGTACTTC.

This clonotype was counted only a few times. The V gene is TRBV5-6, the J gene TRBJ1-2, with D perhaps matching TRBD1 (5 bases). The germline gives CDR1 SGHDT, CDR2 YYEEEE. The CDR3 spans 15 residues. V shed 4 bases and J shed 4 bases, with 17 bases lying between them. The CDR3 nucleotides read TGTGCCAGCAGCCATGTTGGCGGGACTGGCTATGGCTACACCTTC. This encodes CASSHVGGTGYGYTF.

This clonotype was found many times. This chain links TRBV7-9 with TRBJ2-5; 7 nucleotides match TRBD1. Germline loops: CDR1 SEHNR, CDR2 FQNEAQ (reference sequence). V was pared by 5 bases and J by 0 bases, with 6 bases of the junction left unmatched. The CDR3 has 15 residues. The CDR3 here is CASSNLGQNQETQYF. The CDR3 nucleotides read TGTGCCAGCAGCAACCTGGGACAGAACCAAGAGACCCAGTACTTC.

In the case of this clonotype: This clone may be a read error of a much larger clone one base away. This chain links TRBV29-1 with TRBJ2-1; TRBD2 aligns across 7 bases. Trimming at V came to 7 bases and at J to 15 bases, leaving 18 bases not matched to a gene. In germline, CDR1 is SQVTM, CDR2 ANQGSEA. This CDR3 contains 13 residues. The CDR3 region has the DNA TGCAGCGCGTTTCGGCGGCGGGCGGGGGAAAGGTTCTTC. Encoded protein: CSAFRRRAGERFF.

This clonotype was seen repeatedly, ten times or more. This sequence joins TRBV6-2 or TRBV6-3 and TRBJ1-1, with D tentatively TRBD1 (5 bases). V dropped 10 bases and J dropped 7 bases, with 10 bases sitting between them. CDR1 MNHEY and CDR2 SVGEGT come from the germline V gene. CDR3 length: 10 amino acids. Here the CDR3 DNA reads TGTGCCACCCAACAGGTTGAAGCTTTCTTT. This sequence encodes CATQQVEAFF.

This clonotype was picked up many times. The chain uses TRBV5-1 and TRBJ2-3; perhaps TRBD1 as D (5 bases). Trimming pared 4 bases from V and 2 bases from J, leaving 11 bases between. Germline V gene lookup returns CDR1 SGHRS and CDR2 YFSETQ. The CDR3 is made up of 14 amino acids. CDR3 loop: CASSLDRFTDTQYF. The CDR3 bases are TGCGCCAGCAGCCTCGACAGATTCACAGATACGCAGTATTTT.

This clonotype was counted many times. The rearrangement uses TRBV11-2 and TRBJ1-2; TRBD1 aligns across 8 bases. This CDR3 spans 13 amino acids. The junction had 4 bases not matched to a gene; V was cut back by 6 bases and J by 4 bases. From germline, CDR1 is SGHAT and CDR2 FQNNGV. The CDR3 nucleotides read TGTGCCAGCAGAGGACAGGGCGGCTATGGCTACACCTTC. It yields the protein CASRGQGGYGYTF.

The sample holds a few counts of this clonotype. J is TRBJ1-5 and V is TRBV2, with a weak D call TRBD1 (5 bases). With 7 bases removed from V and 0 bases from J, the gap between germline ends came to 10 bases. CDR3 length: 14 residues. The germline V gene has CDR1 SNHLY and CDR2 FYNNEI. CDR3 DNA sequence: TGTGCCAGCACTGGGGCTTATAGCAATCAGCCCCAGCATTTT. Its protein product is CASTGAYSNQPQHF.

The CDR3 here is CASSLTRLAGLNEQFF. The CDR3 region has the DNA TGTGCCAGCAGCTTAACCCGACTAGCGGGTTTAAATGAGCAGTTCTTC. The rearrangement links TRBV11-2 to TRBJ2-1; 10 bases match TRBD2. Germline lookup yields CDR1 SGHAT and CDR2 FQNNGV. V trimming: 2 bases; J trimming: 7 bases; junction bases outside the gene matches: 8. CDR3 length: 16 amino acids.

This clonotype was recorded a few times. This chain uses TRBV27 with TRBJ1-2; tentative D call: TRBD1 (5 bases). The CDR3 consists of 14 residues. Trimming pared 3 bases from V and 7 bases from J, leaving 15 bases between. Germline loops: CDR1 MNHEY, CDR2 SMNVEV (reference sequence). CDR3 DNA: TGTGCCAGCAGTTTCGGGCAGGGAAGTTTTGGCTACACCTTC. Residues: CASSFGQGSFGYTF.

This clonotype was found many times. This chain connects TRBV29-1 to TRBJ1-1, with D unclear. The CDR3 contains 10 residues. CDR1 is SQVTM and CDR2 is ANQGSEA in the germline V gene. Trimming shortened V by 4 bases and J by 7 bases, and 7 bases separated the two germline ends. Here the CDR3 DNA reads TGCAGCGTTGCCTCGAATGAAGCTTTCTTT. The encoded protein is CSVASNEAFF.

This chain joins TRBV7-9 and TRBJ2-7; 10 bases fit TRBD2. Germline lookup yields CDR1 SEHNR and CDR2 FQNEAQ (reference sequence). The CDR3 loop spans 17 amino acids. Germline trimming cut 1 base from V and 6 bases from J; bases unmatched to any gene: 12. Here the CDR3 reads CASSLVASGSRRAEQYF. DNA for the CDR3: TGTGCCAGCAGCTTAGTCGCTAGCGGGAGTCGGCGGGCCGAGCAGTACTTC. The variable domain in full, with the rest retrieved from reference TRBV7-9 and TRBJ2-7, is DTGVSQNPRHKITKRGQNVTFRCDPISEHNRLYWYRQTLGQGPEFLTYFQNEAQLEKSRLLSDRFSAERPKGSFSTLEIQRTEQGDSAMYLCASSLVASGSRRAEQYFGPGTRLTVT.

This clonotype was recorded many times. The J gene is TRBJ1-5, the V gene TRBV2, with a tentative D call TRBD1 (6 bases). Germline-derived CDR1 and CDR2 are SNHLY and FYNNEI. The CDR3 consists of 15 residues. Trimming pared 2 bases from V and 3 bases from J, leaving 11 bases between. CDR3 in amino acids: CASSEPQGLNQPQHF. CDR3 DNA: TGTGCCAGCAGTGAACCACAGGGACTCAATCAGCCCCAGCATTTT.